The 9 T cell receptor beta chains below all came from one sample that was sequenced in a study of quantifying T cell responses using KT2 cells. Across the study: TCR alpha and beta constant-region primers primed reverse transcription of RNA.

The cDNA 3' end received a ligated oligonucleotide with a UMI. An equimolar mix of RC1.1 and RC1.2 primed the beta chain across TRBC1 and TRBC2. TCRdb called the UMI-ligation and nested PCR reads again in MiXCR, with one record for every CDR3 protein. The sample records 39,000 or so distinct CDR3 sequences, over 15% being singletons. Material for sequencing was PBMCs spiked with cells of the T cell clone KT2. These receptors were taken from a human donor.

The CDR3 reads CASSGPGTGEPNYGYTF. The CDR3 bases are TGTGCCAGCAGCGGCCCCGGGACAGGGGAACCCAACTATGGCTACACCTTC. V is TRBV9 and J is TRBJ1-2, with TRBD1 matching 10 bases. J gave up 2 bases and V 3 bases, and 10 bases lay outside the gene matches. Germline CDR1 is SGDLS and CDR2 is YYNGEE. The CDR3 runs 17 residues.

The chain combines TRBV12-3 or TRBV12-4 with TRBJ1-5; D is perhaps TRBD1 (6 bases). The CDR3 sequence is 13 residues long. V was cut by 5 bases and J by 7 bases, with 12 bases left in between. The CDR3 nucleotides read TGTGCCAGCAGTCGCGATACAGGGCAGCCCCAGCATTTT. It yields the protein CASSRDTGQPQHF.

This clonotype was observed a handful of times. This chain links TRBV12-3 or TRBV12-4 with TRBJ1-3, with TRBD1 as a possible D gene (6 bases). This CDR3 comprises 14 residues. The V gene lost 4 bases and the J gene lost 0 bases, with 7 bases spanning the gap. The CDR3 sequence: CASSYRVSGNTIYF. CDR3 in DNA: TGTGCCAGCAGTTACAGGGTCTCTGGAAACACCATATATTTT.

The V call is TRBV6-5, the J call TRBJ2-7; 10 bases match TRBD2. The CDR3 has 18 residues. Germline V lookup: CDR1 MNHEY, CDR2 SVGAGI. Trimming removed 2 bases from V and 7 bases from J; junction bases left unmatched: 17. In nucleotides, the CDR3 is TGTGCCAGCAGTTACCCCCGCGGGCCAGCGGGAGGGGTCGGGGAGCAGTACTTC. It is translated as CASSYPRGPAGGVGEQYF.

CDR3 loop: CASSLGSAREQYF. CDR3 nucleotide sequence: TGTGCCAGCAGCTTAGGCTCAGCTAGAGAGCAGTACTTC. The gene calls are TRBV7-2 and TRBJ2-7; no clear D gene. Looked up from germline, CDR1 is SGHTA and CDR2 is FQGNSA. The CDR3 has 13 amino acids. The germline V and J ends were trimmed by 1 base and 7 bases, with 11 bases remaining between them. Looking up the rest from reference TRBV7-2 and TRBJ2-7 gives the full variable domain: GAGVSQSPSNKVTEKGKDVELRCDPISGHTALYWYRQSLGQGLEFLIYFQGNSAPDKSGLPSDRFSAERTGGSVSTLTIQRTQQEDSAVYLCASSLGSAREQYFGPGTRLTVT.

This clonotype was counted between two and nine times. This chain connects TRBV29-1 to TRBJ2-7; a weak D match, TRBD1 (5 bases). CDR1 is SQVTM and CDR2 is ANQGSEA in the germline V gene. V dropped 7 bases and J dropped 0 bases, with 19 bases sitting between them. This CDR3 contains 15 residues. CDR3 protein: CSALQVISNSYEQYF. CDR3 bases: TGCAGCGCGCTACAGGTGATATCGAACTCCTACGAGCAGTACTTC.

J is TRBJ2-5 and V is TRBV6-6; unclear D gene. The CDR3 totals 12 residues. Per germline, CDR1 MNHNY and CDR2 SVGAGI (reference sequence). V shed 2 bases and J shed 4 bases, with 5 bases lying between them. Written as DNA, the CDR3 is TGTGCCAGCAGTTACGCCTCAGAGACCCAGTACTTC. It codes for CASSYASETQYF.

V is TRBV5-6 and J is TRBJ2-3; the D gene is possibly TRBD2 (5 bases). The V and J ends lost 4 bases and 1 base respectively, with 10 bases between them. Germline values: CDR1 SGHDT, CDR2 YYEEEE. CDR3 size: 14 residues. CDR3 coding DNA: TGTGCCAGCAGCCCCGTCGGGGGCACAGATACGCAGTATTTT. This codes for CASSPVGGTDTQYF.

This clonotype was detected a few times. The chain links TRBV28 to TRBJ1-5; D ambiguous. CDR1 and CDR2 from the germline V gene are MDHEN and SYDVKM. Trimming shortened V by 5 bases and J by 4 bases, and 18 bases separated the two germline ends. The length of the CDR3 is 16 residues. The CDR3 is CASSLPSPTTNQPQHF. CDR3 bases: TGTGCCAGCAGTCTCCCAAGTCCCACTACGAATCAGCCCCAGCATTTT.